A selection of T cell receptor beta chains follows, all from one sample in a study of beta chain features in type 1 diabetes. The protocol was immunoSEQ multiplex PCR, while the TCRdb copy is restricted to in-frame clones and leaves out a portion. This sample has over 150,000 clones, with approximately 8% found just once. The material sequenced was central memory CD4+ T cells from blood. The receptors originated from a woman aged 40 to 50 with type 1 diabetes. The CDR3 runs from the conserved cysteine through the conserved F or W. The D gene is left open where the match is weak. Expanded clones get a size class; other rows say once, few or many, or leave the size out.

>14|TRBV5-6|TRBJ1-5|TRBD1|few
TGTGCCAGCAGCTCGCGACAGGGGCCTCAGCCCCAGCATTTT
CASSSRQGPQPQHF
>15|TRBV11-2|TRBJ1-1|-|-
TGTGCCAGCAGCCCGAGATGGGGAGTGAACACTGAAGCTTTCTTT
CASSPRWGVNTEAFF
>15|TRBV6-5|TRBJ1-1|TRBD1|few
TGTGCCAGCAGTCCCGGACAGGGGTTGAACACTGAAGCTTTCTTT
CASSPGQGLNTEAFF
>17|TRBV19|TRBJ1-2|TRBD1|few
TGTGCCAGTAGTCCTCCCCGACAGGGTGGGAGAGGATATGGCTACACCTTC
CASSPPRQGGRGYGYTF
>15|TRBV15|TRBJ2-7|-|few
TGTGCCACCAGCAGAGATCTCCGGGGTACCTACGAGCAGTACTTC
CATSRDLRGTYEQYF
>15|TRBV6-1|TRBJ1-1|-|few
TGTGCCAGCACCCGAGGGGAGGGATCGAACACTGAAGCTTTCTTT
CASTRGEGSNTEAFF
>15|TRBV7-9|TRBJ2-2|-|-
TGTGCCAGCAGCCTGTGGACAGCGAACACCGGGGAGCTGTTTTTT
CASSLWTANTGELFF
>16|TRBV19|TRBJ2-2|TRBD2|few
TGTGCCAGTAGTATTCCTAGCGGGGGCAACACCGGGGAGCTGTTTTTT
CASSIPSGGNTGELFF
>12|TRBV25-1|TRBJ1-2|-|many
TGTGCCAGCAGTGGGAACAGGGATGGCTACACCTTC
CASSGNRDGYTF
>16|TRBV7-2|TRBJ2-1|TRBD1|-
TGTGCCAGCAGCTTAGCGCTGGGACAGGGGGGCAATGAGCAGTTCTTC
CASSLALGQGGNEQFF
>15|TRBV11-2|TRBJ1-5|-|few
TGTGCCAGCAGCTTAGATCCGGGGGGCCTGCAGCCCCAGCATTTT
CASSLDPGGLQPQHF
>12|TRBV7-2|TRBJ1-2|-|many
TGTGCCAGCAGCTTGGAGACGAGGGGCTACACCTTC
CASSLETRGYTF
>13|TRBV4-3|TRBJ2-7|-|-
TGCGCCAGCAGCCACGACAGGGAGGACGAGCAGTACTTC
CASSHDREDEQYF